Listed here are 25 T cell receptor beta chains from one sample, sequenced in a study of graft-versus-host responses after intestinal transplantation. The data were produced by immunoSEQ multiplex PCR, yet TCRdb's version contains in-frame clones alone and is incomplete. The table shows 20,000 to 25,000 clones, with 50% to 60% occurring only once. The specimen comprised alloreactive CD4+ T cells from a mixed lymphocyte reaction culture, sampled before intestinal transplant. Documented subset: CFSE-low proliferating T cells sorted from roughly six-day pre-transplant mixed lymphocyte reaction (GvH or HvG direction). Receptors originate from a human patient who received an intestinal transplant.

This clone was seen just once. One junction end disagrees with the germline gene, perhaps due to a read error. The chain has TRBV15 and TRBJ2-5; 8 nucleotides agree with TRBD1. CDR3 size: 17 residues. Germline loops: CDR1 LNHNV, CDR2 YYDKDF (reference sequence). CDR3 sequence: CATSRENAGDRPVYRHF. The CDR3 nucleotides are TGTGCCACCAGCAGGGAAAATGCTGGGGACAGGCCCGTGTACAGGCACTTC.

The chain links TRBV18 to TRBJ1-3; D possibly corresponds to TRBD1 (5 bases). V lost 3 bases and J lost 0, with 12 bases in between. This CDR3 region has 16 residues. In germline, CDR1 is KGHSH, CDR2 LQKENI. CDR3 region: CASSPPGLHSGNTIYF. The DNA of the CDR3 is TGTGCCAGCTCACCTCCGGGACTCCACTCTGGAAACACCATATATTTT.

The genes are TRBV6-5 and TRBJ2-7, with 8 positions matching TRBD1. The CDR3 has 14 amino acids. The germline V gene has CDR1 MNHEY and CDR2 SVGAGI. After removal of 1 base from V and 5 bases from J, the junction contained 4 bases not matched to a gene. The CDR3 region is CASSYWTGIHEQYF. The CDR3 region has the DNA TGTGCCAGCAGTTACTGGACAGGGATCCACGAGCAGTACTTC.

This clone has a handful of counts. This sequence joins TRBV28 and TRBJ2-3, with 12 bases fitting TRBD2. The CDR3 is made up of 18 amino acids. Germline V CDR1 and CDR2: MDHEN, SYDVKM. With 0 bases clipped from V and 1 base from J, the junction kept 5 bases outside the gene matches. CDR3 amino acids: CASSLWTSGRGGTDTQYF. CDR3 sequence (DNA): TGTGCCAGCAGTTTATGGACTAGCGGGAGAGGGGGCACAGATACGCAGTATTTT.

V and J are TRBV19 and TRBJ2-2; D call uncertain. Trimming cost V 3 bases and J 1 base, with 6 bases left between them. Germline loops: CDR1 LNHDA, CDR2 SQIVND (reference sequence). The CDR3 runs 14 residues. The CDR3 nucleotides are TGTGCCAGTAGTATGAGAGGGAACACCGGGGAGCTGTTTTTT. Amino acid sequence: CASSMRGNTGELFF. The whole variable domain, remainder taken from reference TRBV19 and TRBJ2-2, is DGGITQSPKYLFRKEGQNVTLSCEQNLNHDAMYWYRQDPGQGLRLIYYSQIVNDFQKGDIAEGYSVSREKKESFPLTVTSAQKNPTAFYLCASSMRGNTGELFFGEGSRLTVL.

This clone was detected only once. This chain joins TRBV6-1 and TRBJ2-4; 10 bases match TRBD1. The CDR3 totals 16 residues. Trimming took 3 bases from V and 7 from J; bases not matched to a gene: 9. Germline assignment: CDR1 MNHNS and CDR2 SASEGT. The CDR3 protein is CASSDYSAGQGNIQYF. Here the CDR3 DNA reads TGTGCCAGCAGTGATTATAGCGCGGGACAGGGGAACATTCAGTACTTC.

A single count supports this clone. CDR3 bases: TGTGCCAGCAGCCACGGGGTGTTCTACGAGCAGTACTTC. The encoded protein is CASSHGVFYEQYF. This chain uses TRBV6-6 with TRBJ2-7; TRBD2 might be the D (5 bases). This CDR3 region has 13 residues. Germline CDR1 reads MNHNY; CDR2 reads SVGAGI (reference sequence). V was trimmed by 6 bases and J by 3 bases, leaving 12 bases between them.

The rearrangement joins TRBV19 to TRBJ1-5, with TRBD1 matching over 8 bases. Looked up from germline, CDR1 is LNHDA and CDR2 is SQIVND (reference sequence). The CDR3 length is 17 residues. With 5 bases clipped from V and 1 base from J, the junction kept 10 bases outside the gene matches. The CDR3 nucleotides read TGTGCCAGTAGTCCCAGCCTCCGGGACAGGAGCAATCAGCCCCAGCATTTT. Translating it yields CASSPSLRDRSNQPQHF. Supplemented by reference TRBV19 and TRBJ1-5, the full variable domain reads DGGITQSPKYLFRKEGQNVTLSCEQNLNHDAMYWYRQDPGQGLRLIYYSQIVNDFQKGDIAEGYSVSREKKESFPLTVTSAQKNPTAFYLCASSPSLRDRSNQPQHFGDGTRLSIL.

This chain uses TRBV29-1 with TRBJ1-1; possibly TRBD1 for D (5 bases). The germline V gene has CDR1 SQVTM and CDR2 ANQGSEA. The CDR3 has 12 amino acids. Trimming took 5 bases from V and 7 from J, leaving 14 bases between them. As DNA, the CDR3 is TGCAGCGTTCCCAGGGTTAGCGGTGAAGCTTTCTTT. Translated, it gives CSVPRVSGEAFF. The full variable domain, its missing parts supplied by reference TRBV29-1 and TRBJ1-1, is SAVISQKPSRDICQRGTSLTIQCQVDSQVTMMFWYRQQPGQSLTLIATANQGSEATYESGFVIDKFPISRPNLTFSTLTVSNMSPEDSSIYLCSVPRVSGEAFFGQGTRLTVV.

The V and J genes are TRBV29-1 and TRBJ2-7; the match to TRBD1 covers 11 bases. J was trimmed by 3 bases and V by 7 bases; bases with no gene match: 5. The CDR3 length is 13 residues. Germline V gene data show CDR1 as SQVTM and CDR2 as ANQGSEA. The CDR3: CSAWGQGGYEQYF. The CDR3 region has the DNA TGCAGCGCCTGGGGACAGGGGGGCTACGAGCAGTACTTC.

CDR3 nucleotides: TGTGCCAGCCGCACAGGGTTTTCCACTGAAGCTTTCTTT. Protein product: CASRTGFSTEAFF. This chain links TRBV6-1 with TRBJ1-1; D might be TRBD1 (6 bases). With 8 bases removed from V and 4 bases from J, the gap between germline ends came to 14 bases. Looked up from germline, CDR1 is MNHNS and CDR2 is SASEGT. The CDR3 is 13 amino acids.

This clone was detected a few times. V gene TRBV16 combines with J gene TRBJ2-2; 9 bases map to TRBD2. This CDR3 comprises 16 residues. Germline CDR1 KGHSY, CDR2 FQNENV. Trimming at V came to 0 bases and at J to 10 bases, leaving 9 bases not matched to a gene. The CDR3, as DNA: TGTGCCAGCAGCCAATCCGGCGGGGGGGTCAATTCGGAGCTGTTTTTT. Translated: CASSQSGGGVNSELFF.

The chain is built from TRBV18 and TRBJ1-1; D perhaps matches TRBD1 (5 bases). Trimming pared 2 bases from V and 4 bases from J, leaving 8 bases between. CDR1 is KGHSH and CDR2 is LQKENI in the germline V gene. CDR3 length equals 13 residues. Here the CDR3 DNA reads TGTGCCAGCTCACCAAAGGGGTTCACTGAAGCTTTCTTT. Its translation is CASSPKGFTEAFF.

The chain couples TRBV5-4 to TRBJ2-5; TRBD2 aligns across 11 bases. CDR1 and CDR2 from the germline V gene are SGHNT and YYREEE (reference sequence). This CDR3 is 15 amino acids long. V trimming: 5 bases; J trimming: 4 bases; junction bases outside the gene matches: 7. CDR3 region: CASSKLAGARETQYF. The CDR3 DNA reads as TGTGCCAGCAGTAAACTAGCGGGGGCCCGAGAGACCCAGTACTTC.

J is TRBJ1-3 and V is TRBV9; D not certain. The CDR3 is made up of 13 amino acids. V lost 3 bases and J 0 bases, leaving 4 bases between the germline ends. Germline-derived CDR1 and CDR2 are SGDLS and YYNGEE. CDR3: CASSARSGNTIYF. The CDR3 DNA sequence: TGTGCCAGCAGCGCGCGCTCTGGAAACACCATATATTTT.

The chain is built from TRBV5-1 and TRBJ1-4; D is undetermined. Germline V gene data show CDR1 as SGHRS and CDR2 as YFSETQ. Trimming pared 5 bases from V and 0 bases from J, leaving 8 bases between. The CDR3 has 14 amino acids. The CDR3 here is CASRGGTTNEKLFF. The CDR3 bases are TGCGCCAGCAGGGGAGGGACAACTAATGAAAAACTGTTTTTT.

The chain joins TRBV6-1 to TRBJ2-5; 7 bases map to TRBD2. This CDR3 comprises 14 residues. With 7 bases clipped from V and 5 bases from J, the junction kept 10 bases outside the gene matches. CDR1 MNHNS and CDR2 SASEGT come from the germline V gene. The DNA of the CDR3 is TGTGCCAGCAACGGACTAGTCCTGCGGGAGACCCAGTACTTC. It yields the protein CASNGLVLRETQYF.

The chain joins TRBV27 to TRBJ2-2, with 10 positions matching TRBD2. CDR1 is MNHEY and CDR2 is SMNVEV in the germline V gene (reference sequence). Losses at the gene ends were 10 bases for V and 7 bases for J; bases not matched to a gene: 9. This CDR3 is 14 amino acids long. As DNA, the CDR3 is TGTGCCACAAACGATCTAGCGGGGGTCGGGGAGCTGTTTTTT. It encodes CATNDLAGVGELFF.

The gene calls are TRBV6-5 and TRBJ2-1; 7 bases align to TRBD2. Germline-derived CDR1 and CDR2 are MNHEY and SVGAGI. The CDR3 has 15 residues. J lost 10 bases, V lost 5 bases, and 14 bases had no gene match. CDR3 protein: CASSPRGVVISEQFF. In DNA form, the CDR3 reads TGTGCCAGCAGTCCCCGGGGGGTGGTCATCAGCGAGCAGTTCTTC.

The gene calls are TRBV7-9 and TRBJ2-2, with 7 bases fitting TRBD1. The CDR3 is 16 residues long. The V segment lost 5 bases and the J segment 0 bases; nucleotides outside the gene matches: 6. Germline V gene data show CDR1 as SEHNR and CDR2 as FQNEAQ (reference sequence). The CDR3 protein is CASSLRTGPNTGELFF. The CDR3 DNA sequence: TGTGCCAGCAGCCTGCGGACAGGCCCGAACACCGGGGAGCTGTTTTTT.

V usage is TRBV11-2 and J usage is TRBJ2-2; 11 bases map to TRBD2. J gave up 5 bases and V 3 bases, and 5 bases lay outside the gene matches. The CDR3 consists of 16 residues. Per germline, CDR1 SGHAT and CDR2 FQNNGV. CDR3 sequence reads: CASSFGTSGGTGELFF. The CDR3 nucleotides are TGTGCCAGCAGCTTTGGGACTAGCGGTGGGACCGGGGAGCTGTTTTTT.

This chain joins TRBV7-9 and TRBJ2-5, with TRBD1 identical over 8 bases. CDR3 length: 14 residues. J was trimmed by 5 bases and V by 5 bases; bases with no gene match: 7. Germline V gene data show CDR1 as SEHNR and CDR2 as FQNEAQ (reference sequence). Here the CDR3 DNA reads TGTGCCAGCAGCAGCACAGGGGGAATTGAGACCCAGTACTTC. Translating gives CASSSTGGIETQYF.

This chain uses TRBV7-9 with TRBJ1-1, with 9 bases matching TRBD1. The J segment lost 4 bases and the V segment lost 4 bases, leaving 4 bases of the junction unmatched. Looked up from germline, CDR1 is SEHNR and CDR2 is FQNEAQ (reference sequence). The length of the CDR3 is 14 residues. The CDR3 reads CASSWGQGGTEAFF. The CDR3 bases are TGTGCCAGCAGCTGGGGACAGGGAGGCACTGAAGCTTTCTTT.

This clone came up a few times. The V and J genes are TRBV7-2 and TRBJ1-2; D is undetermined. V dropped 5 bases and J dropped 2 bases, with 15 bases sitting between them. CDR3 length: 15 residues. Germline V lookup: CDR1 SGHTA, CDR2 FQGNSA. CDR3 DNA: TGTGCCAGCAGCAAAACGGCAGCTAGAAACTATGGCTACACCTTC. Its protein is CASSKTAARNYGYTF.

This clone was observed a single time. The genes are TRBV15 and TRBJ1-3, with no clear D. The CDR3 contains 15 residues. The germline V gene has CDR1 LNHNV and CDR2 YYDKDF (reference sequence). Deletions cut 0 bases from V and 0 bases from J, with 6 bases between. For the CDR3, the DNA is TGTGCCACCAGCAGAGATTACTCCTCTGGAAACACCATATATTTT. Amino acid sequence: CATSRDYSSGNTIYF.